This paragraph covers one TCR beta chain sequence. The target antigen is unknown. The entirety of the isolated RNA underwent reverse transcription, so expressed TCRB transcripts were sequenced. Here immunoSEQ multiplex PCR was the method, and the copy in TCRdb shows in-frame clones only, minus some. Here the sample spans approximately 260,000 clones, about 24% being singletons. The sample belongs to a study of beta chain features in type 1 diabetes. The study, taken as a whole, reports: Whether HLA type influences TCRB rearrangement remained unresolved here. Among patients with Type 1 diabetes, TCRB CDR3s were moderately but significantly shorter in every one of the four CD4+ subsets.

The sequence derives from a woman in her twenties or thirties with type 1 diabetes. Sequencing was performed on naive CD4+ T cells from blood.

CDR3 coding DNA: TGCGCCAGCAGCCTCGGACAGACGATCTCCTACGAGCAGTACTTC. Its translation: CASSLGQTISYEQYF. This chain uses TRBV4-1 with TRBJ2-7; possible D gene TRBD1, 6 bases. The CDR3 loop spans 15 amino acids. Trimming pared 4 bases from V and 0 bases from J, leaving 13 bases between. CDR1 is MGHRA and CDR2 is YSYEKL in the germline V gene.